The clone carrying this T cell receptor beta chain has only a few counts. This CDR3 is also generated by other DNA sequences in the sample. There are 15 residues in the CDR3. Germline values: CDR1 LNHDA, CDR2 SQIVND (reference sequence). V gave up 8 bases and J gave up 4 bases; unmatched junction bases: 7. Measured with immunoSEQ multiplex PCR; TCRdb has only the in-frame clones, and not every one. The sample holds 200,000 to 300,000 clones; around 83% are singletons and the top ten take approximately 13%. The data were obtained in a study of blood T cell repertoires in COVID-19. Sequencing was done on a sample of peripheral blood. This receptor was taken from an older woman with active or convalescent COVID-19. The V call is TRBV19, the J call TRBJ2-7; 14 bases agree with TRBD2. CDR3 residues: CASRGLAGGSYEQYF. As DNA, the CDR3 is TGTGCCAGTCGCGGACTAGCGGGGGGCAGTTACGAGCAGTACTTC.